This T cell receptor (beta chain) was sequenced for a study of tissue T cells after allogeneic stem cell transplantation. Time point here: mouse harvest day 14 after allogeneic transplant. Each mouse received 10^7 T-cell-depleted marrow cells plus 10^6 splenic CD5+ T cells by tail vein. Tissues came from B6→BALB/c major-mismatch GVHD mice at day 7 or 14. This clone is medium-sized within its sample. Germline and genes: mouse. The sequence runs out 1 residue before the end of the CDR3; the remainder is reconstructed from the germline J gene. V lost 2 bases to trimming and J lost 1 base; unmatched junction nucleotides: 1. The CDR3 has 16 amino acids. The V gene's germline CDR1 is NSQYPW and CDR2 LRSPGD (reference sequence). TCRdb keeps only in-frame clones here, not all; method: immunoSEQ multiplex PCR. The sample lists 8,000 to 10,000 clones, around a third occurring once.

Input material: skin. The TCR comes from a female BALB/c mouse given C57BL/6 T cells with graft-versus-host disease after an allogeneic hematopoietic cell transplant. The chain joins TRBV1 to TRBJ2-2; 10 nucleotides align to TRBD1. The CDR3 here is CTCSARDRGNTGQLYF. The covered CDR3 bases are TGCACCTGCAGTGCACGGGACAGGGGAAACACCGGGCAGCTCTAC.